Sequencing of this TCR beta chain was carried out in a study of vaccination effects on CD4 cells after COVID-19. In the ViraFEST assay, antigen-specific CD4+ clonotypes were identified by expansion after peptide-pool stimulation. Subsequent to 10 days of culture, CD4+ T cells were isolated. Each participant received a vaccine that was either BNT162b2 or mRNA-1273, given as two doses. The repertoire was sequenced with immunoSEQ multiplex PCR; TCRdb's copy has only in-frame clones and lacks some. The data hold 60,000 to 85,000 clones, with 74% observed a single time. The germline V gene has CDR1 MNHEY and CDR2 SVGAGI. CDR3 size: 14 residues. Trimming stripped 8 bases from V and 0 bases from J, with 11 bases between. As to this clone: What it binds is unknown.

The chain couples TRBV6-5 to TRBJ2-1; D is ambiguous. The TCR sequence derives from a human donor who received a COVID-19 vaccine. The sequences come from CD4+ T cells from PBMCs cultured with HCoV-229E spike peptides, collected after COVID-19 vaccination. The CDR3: CASAPFSSYNEQFF. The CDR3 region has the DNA TGTGCCAGCGCTCCGTTTAGCTCCTACAATGAGCAGTTCTTC.